Listed below are T cell receptor beta chains from one sample, sequenced in a study of blood T cell repertoires in COVID-19. Method: immunoSEQ multiplex PCR; TCRdb's copy keeps in-frame clones and lacks some. Here the sample spans approximately 140,000 clones, 84% being singletons. Sequenced sample: PBMCs or T cells enriched from blood (not recorded which). These TCRs come from a man aged 50 to 59 in a cohort exposed to, infected with or recovered from COVID-19 (not recorded which). Each CDR3 is given without its conserved first and last residue. A D gene is named only where the DNA matches it firmly. Part of the rows lack a size; the others show once, few, many or a class for expanded clones.

cdr3_aa | d_call | clone_size | j_call | v_call
SVALGAGTDTQY | NA | once | TRBJ2-3 | TRBV29-1
ASSLMGGPEAF | NA | NA | TRBJ1-1 | TRBV5-1
ASSEARLASTDTQY | TRBD2 | once | TRBJ2-3 | TRBV6-1
ASSESDRFYGYT | NA | NA | TRBJ1-2 | TRBV28
ASSYNEQF | NA | NA | TRBJ2-1 | TRBV6-1
ASSLERTGTFQETQY | TRBD1 | NA | TRBJ2-5 | TRBV5-4
ASSPGETQY | NA | NA | TRBJ2-5 | TRBV3-1/TRBV3-2
ASSRDTGQPQH | NA | once | TRBJ1-5 | TRBV18
ASSSGLGETQY | NA | NA | TRBJ2-5 | TRBV28
ASSYTENSPLH | NA | NA | TRBJ1-6 | TRBV6-2/TRBV6-3
ASSLDLGRLRPQH | NA | NA | TRBJ1-5 | TRBV7-2
ASSVGQGVNGELF | TRBD1 | NA | TRBJ2-2 | TRBV27
ASSLDPGGNTEAF | TRBD1 | few | TRBJ1-1 | TRBV7-2
ASSDRYNQPQH | NA | few | TRBJ1-5 | TRBV19
ASSAGGSGNTIY | NA | NA | TRBJ1-3 | TRBV9
ASSLFSGGLQY | TRBD2 | NA | TRBJ2-4 | TRBV27
ASREGPRVGQPQH | NA | NA | TRBJ1-5 | TRBV28
ASTAEFIPYNEQF | NA | NA | TRBJ2-1 | TRBV6-5
ASSVEAAGGRANYGYT | NA | NA | TRBJ1-2 | TRBV9
ASSKFTSGGYNEQF | TRBD2 | NA | TRBJ2-1 | TRBV5-1
ASSLSGGNQPQH | NA | NA | TRBJ1-5 | TRBV3-1/TRBV3-2